Listed here are 23 T cell receptor beta chains from one sample, sequenced in a study of blood T cell repertoires in COVID-19. Clones were read by immunoSEQ multiplex PCR, and TCRdb kept only the in-frame ones, dropping some. The sample carries 300,000 to 350,000 clones, roughly 87% recorded once. Input material: peripheral blood. The receptors here all came from a man aged 25 to 40 with COVID-19, enrolled during active disease.

The chain links TRBV9 to TRBJ2-3; the match to TRBD2 covers 10 bases. CDR3 length: 15 amino acids. Per the germline V gene, CDR1 is SGDLS and CDR2 is YYNGEE. V gave up 0 bases and J gave up 5 bases; unmatched junction bases: 3. CDR3 in amino acids: CASSVASGSGDTQYF. As DNA, the CDR3 is TGTGCCAGCAGCGTAGCTAGCGGGAGTGGAGATACGCAGTATTTT. Full variable domain (missing parts from reference TRBV9 and TRBJ2-3): DSGVTQTPKHLITATGQRVTLRCSPRSGDLSVYWYQQSLDQGLQFLIQYYNGEERAKGNILERFSAQQFPDLHSELNLSSLELGDSALYFCASSVASGSGDTQYFGPGTRLTVL.

This chain's CDR3 is CASSPGTGREKLFF. The CDR3 DNA reads TGCGCCAGCAGCCCCGGGACAGGGAGAGAAAAACTGTTTTTT. The V gene is TRBV5-1, the J gene TRBJ1-4; 9 bases line up with TRBD1. The germline CDR1 and CDR2 sequences are SGHRS and YFSETQ. V trimming: 4 bases; J trimming: 8 bases; junction bases outside the gene matches: 6. The CDR3 runs to 14 residues.

V gene TRBV18 combines with J gene TRBJ1-1; perhaps TRBD1 as D (6 bases). Germline lookup yields CDR1 KGHSH and CDR2 LQKENI. The CDR3 runs 14 residues. V was cut by 6 bases and J by 1 base, with 12 bases left in between. The CDR3 region has the DNA TGTGCCAGCTCCCCCGACAGGACGAACACTGAAGCTTTCTTT. Translating it yields CASSPDRTNTEAFF.

This sequence joins TRBV5-1 and TRBJ2-7; tentative D call: TRBD2 (5 bases). Trimming took 0 bases from V and 5 from J, leaving 15 bases between them. This CDR3 is built from 15 residues. Germline V gene lookup returns CDR1 SGHRS and CDR2 YFSETQ. The CDR3 nucleotides are TGCGCCAGCAGCTTGGTTCGCGGGCAGACGGACGAGCAGTACTTC. Protein sequence: CASSLVRGQTDEQYF.

CDR3 DNA sequence: TGTGCCAGCTCACCACTTGGAACAGGGTACTACGAGCAGTACTTC. Residues: CASSPLGTGYYEQYF. This rearrangement joins TRBV18 to TRBJ2-7, with D maybe TRBD1 (6 bases). Trimming left V 1 base short and J 3 bases short, with 13 bases between. The CDR3 consists of 15 residues. CDR1 is KGHSH, CDR2 LQKENI, per germline.

The chain is built from TRBV4-3 and TRBJ2-2, with 10 bases that match TRBD2. Germline V gives CDR1 LGHNA, CDR2 YSLEER. Unmatched junction bases numbered 3, after V lost 0 bases and J lost 5 bases. The CDR3 consists of 16 residues. The CDR3 protein is CASSQDLLAGTGELFF. The CDR3, as DNA: TGCGCCAGCAGCCAAGATTTACTAGCGGGGACCGGGGAGCTGTTTTTT.

V is TRBV6-2 or TRBV6-3 and J is TRBJ1-3; 7 nucleotides agree with TRBD1. The CDR3 extends over 14 amino acids. J lost 6 bases, V lost 2 bases, and 4 bases had no gene match. Germline CDR1 is MNHEY and CDR2 is SVGEGT. The CDR3 reads CASSYEDRPNTIYF. The CDR3 nucleotides are TGTGCCAGCAGTTACGAGGACAGGCCAAACACCATATATTTT.

As concerns this clone: This specimen includes other DNA sequences encoding the same CDR3. This rearrangement joins TRBV18 to TRBJ1-1, with D tentatively TRBD1 (6 bases). The CDR3 is 14 amino acids. Trimming shortened V by 3 bases and J by 0 bases, and 8 bases separated the two germline ends. Germline V gene sequence: CDR1 KGHSH, CDR2 LQKENI. CDR3 region: CASSPDRVNTEAFF. CDR3 nucleotide sequence: TGTGCCAGCTCACCGGACAGAGTGAACACTGAAGCTTTCTTT.

This chain links TRBV6-6 with TRBJ1-5; 9 bases line up with TRBD1. The CDR3 runs to 16 residues. Germline V lookup: CDR1 MNHNY, CDR2 SVGAGI (reference sequence). Trimming cost V 5 bases and J 5 bases; bases outside gene matches: 10. In nucleotides, the CDR3 is TGTGCCAGCAGTCGAACGGGGGGACAGGGTTATCAGCCCCAGCATTTT. Protein: CASSRTGGQGYQPQHF.

The V gene is TRBV19, the J gene TRBJ2-7; 7 nucleotides align to TRBD2. J gave up 6 bases and V 4 bases, and 12 bases lay outside the gene matches. Germline V gene sequence: CDR1 LNHDA, CDR2 SQIVND (reference sequence). This CDR3 is built from 15 residues. CDR3 in amino acids: CASSRDLASGGEQYF. The CDR3 bases are TGTGCCAGTAGTAGAGATTTGGCTAGCGGCGGCGAGCAGTACTTC.

The chain couples TRBV11-2 to TRBJ2-1; D is uncertain. The CDR3 contains 12 residues. Germline loops: CDR1 SGHAT, CDR2 FQNNGV. V was cut by 2 bases and J by 5 bases, with 4 bases left in between. CDR3 sequence (DNA): TGTGCCAGCAGCTTATCGGACAATGAGCAGTTCTTC. Protein sequence: CASSLSDNEQFF.

This clone was detected only once. The gene calls are TRBV5-1 and TRBJ2-5; D possibly corresponds to TRBD1 (6 bases). CDR1 is SGHRS and CDR2 is YFSETQ in the germline V gene. The CDR3 has 16 amino acids. V dropped 0 bases and J dropped 0 bases, with 12 bases sitting between them. CDR3 sequence (DNA): TGCGCCAGCAGCTTGGCCGCGGCAGGGGACCAAGAGACCCAGTACTTC. This translates into CASSLAAAGDQETQYF.

This clone occurred a few times. The chain recombines TRBV19 with TRBJ1-6; TRBD1 aligns across 7 bases. Trimming cost V 2 bases and J 3 bases; bases outside gene matches: 13. The V gene's germline CDR1 is LNHDA and CDR2 SQIVND (reference sequence). The CDR3 extends over 19 amino acids. CDR3 region: CASSIWRQGSYSYNSPLHF. The CDR3 nucleotides are TGTGCCAGTAGTATATGGCGACAGGGTTCCTATAGCTATAATTCACCCCTCCACTTT.

This chain joins TRBV18 and TRBJ2-5; tentative D call: TRBD2 (7 bases). The germline V gene encodes CDR1 KGHSH and CDR2 LQKENI. V dropped 3 bases and J dropped 2 bases, with 10 bases sitting between them. The CDR3 sequence is 14 residues long. CDR3 loop: CASSPRGGQETQYF. In DNA, the CDR3 is TGTGCCAGCTCACCTAGGGGGGGGCAAGAGACCCAGTACTTC. Looking up the rest from reference TRBV18 and TRBJ2-5 gives the full variable domain: NAGVMQNPRHLVRRRGQEARLRCSPMKGHSHVYWYRQLPEEGLKFMVYLQKENIIDESGMPKERFSAEFPKEGPSILRIQQVVRGDSAAYFCASSPRGGQETQYFGPGTRLLVL.

This chain links TRBV27 with TRBJ2-7; TRBD2 agrees at 8 bases. Per germline, CDR1 MNHEY and CDR2 SMNVEV (reference sequence). J gave up 5 bases and V 0 bases, and 9 bases lay outside the gene matches. The CDR3 sequence is 16 residues long. This CDR3 reads CASSLSSAGVPHEQYF. In nucleotides, the CDR3 is TGTGCCAGCAGTTTATCTTCAGCGGGGGTACCCCACGAGCAGTACTTC.

V is TRBV19 and J is TRBJ2-7; D might be TRBD1 (6 bases). Trimming left V 7 bases short and J 4 bases short, with 17 bases between. CDR1 is LNHDA and CDR2 is SQIVND in the germline V gene (reference sequence). The CDR3 loop spans 14 amino acids. The CDR3 DNA reads TGTGCCAGTACTACCCGAGGGGGTAATTACGAGCAGTACTTC. It yields the protein CASTTRGGNYEQYF.

The chain is built from TRBV5-4 and TRBJ2-1, with D uncertain. This CDR3 has 16 residues. V shed 0 bases and J shed 6 bases, with 16 bases lying between them. Germline CDR1 reads SGHNT; CDR2 reads YYREEE (reference sequence). The CDR3 DNA follows: TGTGCCAGCAGCTTGGGTGGTGGGCAGGTGGGCAATGAGCAGTTCTTC. It encodes CASSLGGGQVGNEQFF.

The chain recombines TRBV6-1 with TRBJ2-7, with D perhaps TRBD1 (6 bases). V was pared by 1 base and J by 2 bases, with 9 bases between. CDR1 is MNHNS, CDR2 SASEGT, per germline. The CDR3 is made up of 14 amino acids. Here the CDR3 reads CASSEGPGAYEQYF. The CDR3 DNA reads as TGTGCCAGCAGTGAAGGGCCAGGGGCCTACGAGCAGTACTTC.

The chain uses TRBV27 and TRBJ1-2; D not resolved. This CDR3 contains 14 residues. Germline loops: CDR1 MNHEY, CDR2 SMNVEV (reference sequence). V lost 3 bases and J lost 3, with 11 bases in between. The CDR3 DNA reads TGTGCCAGCAGTTTTAGCGCGTTAGACTATGGCTACACCTTC. This codes for CASSFSALDYGYTF.

Worth noting for this clone: One junction end does not reproduce the germline sequence, and a read error may be involved. The chain employs TRBV5-1 and TRBJ1-3, with a weak D call TRBD1 (5 bases). The CDR3 runs to 17 residues. Germline lookup yields CDR1 SGHRS and CDR2 YFSETQ. The CDR3 is CASNLGRRPLSGNTIYF. CDR3 DNA sequence: TGCGCCAGCAACTTGGGGCGGAGGCCCCTCTCTGGAAACACCATATATTTT.

The V and J genes are TRBV28 and TRBJ2-7; TRBD1 aligns across 7 bases. This CDR3 is 14 amino acids long. Germline CDR1 reads MDHEN; CDR2 reads SYDVKM. Unmatched junction bases numbered 5, after V lost 3 bases and J lost 3 bases. The CDR3 spells CASSFRDSYYEQYF. The CDR3 bases are TGTGCCAGCAGTTTTCGGGACAGTTACTACGAGCAGTACTTC.

The genes are TRBV6-5 and TRBJ1-1; D remains unclear. The CDR3 contains 12 residues. V gave up 8 bases and J gave up 7 bases, with 14 bases separating them. CDR1 and CDR2 (germline): MNHEY, SVGAGI. CDR3 sequence (DNA): TGTGCCAGCGCGCGGTCGGCGGTTGAAGCTTTCTTT. Amino acids: CASARSAVEAFF.

This chain connects TRBV19 to TRBJ2-7; D not resolved. This CDR3 region has 14 residues. Germline lookup yields CDR1 LNHDA and CDR2 SQIVND (reference sequence). The ends were cut back, 5 bases at V and 0 bases at J, with 11 bases in the middle. CDR3 protein: CASSVTTGSYEQYF. CDR3 nucleotides: TGTGCCAGTAGTGTCACCACCGGCTCCTACGAGCAGTACTTC. The variable domain in full, with the rest retrieved from reference TRBV19 and TRBJ2-7, is DGGITQSPKYLFRKEGQNVTLSCEQNLNHDAMYWYRQDPGQGLRLIYYSQIVNDFQKGDIAEGYSVSREKKESFPLTVTSAQKNPTAFYLCASSVTTGSYEQYFGPGTRLTVT.